The T cell receptor (beta chain) described here comes from a study of blood T cells in healthy people across ages. It was with a sample-barcoded 5' primer and a J-beta primer mix that a second PCR of roughly 7 to 12 cycles was run. The template-switch adaptor was a 5' adaptor with 12 random nucleotides. It tagged each cDNA molecule. A single record per CDR3 protein comes from TCRdb applying MiXCR to the 5' RACE reads. The sample has approximately 1.5 million distinct CDR3 sequences; about 31% are singletons. Approximately 9.6 milliliters of peripheral blood were drawn from each donor into EDTA-treated tubes. This receptor was obtained from a woman in her thirties in good health. The sample was blood.

The CDR3 loop is CASSLNSWTSLRKNEQFF. The CDR3 DNA sequence: TGTGCCAGCAGCTTAAATTCTTGGACTTCCCTACGTAAGAATGAGCAGTTCTTC. The V gene is TRBV7-2, the J gene TRBJ2-1, with a weak D call TRBD2 (5 bases). CDR1 is SGHTA, CDR2 FQGNSA, per germline. The CDR3 length is 18 residues. The V gene lost 2 bases and the J gene lost 7 bases, with 24 bases spanning the gap.